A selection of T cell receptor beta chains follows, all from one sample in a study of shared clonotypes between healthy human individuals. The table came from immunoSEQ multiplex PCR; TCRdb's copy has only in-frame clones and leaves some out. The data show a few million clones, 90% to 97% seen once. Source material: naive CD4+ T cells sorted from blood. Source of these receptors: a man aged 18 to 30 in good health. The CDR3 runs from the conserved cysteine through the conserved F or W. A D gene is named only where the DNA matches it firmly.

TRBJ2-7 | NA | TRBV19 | CASSIIRGDEQYF
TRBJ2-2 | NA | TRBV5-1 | CASSLEGGKAGELFF
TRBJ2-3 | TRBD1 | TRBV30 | CAWSSGQGSTDTQYF
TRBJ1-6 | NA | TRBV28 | CASSGGHGGSSPLHF
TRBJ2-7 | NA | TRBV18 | CASSPVELAEQYF
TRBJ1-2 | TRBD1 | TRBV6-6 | CASSYGAGTGGAGYTF
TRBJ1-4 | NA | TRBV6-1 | CASRRGSSNEKLFF
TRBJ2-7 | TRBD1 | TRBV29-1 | CSVRQGGSYEQYF
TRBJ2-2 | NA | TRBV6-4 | CATRRGVGGELFF
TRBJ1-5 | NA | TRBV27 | CASSETGYQPQHF
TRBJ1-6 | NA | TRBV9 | CASSADTGSSYNSPLHF
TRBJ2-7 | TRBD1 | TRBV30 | CAWSQGEIYEQYF
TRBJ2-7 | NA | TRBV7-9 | CASSLYPVSSYEQYF
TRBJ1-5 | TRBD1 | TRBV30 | CAWRSTGTGNQPQHF
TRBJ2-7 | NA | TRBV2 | CASQMVGEQYF
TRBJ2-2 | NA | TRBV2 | CASKALDFTGELFF
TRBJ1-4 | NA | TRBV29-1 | CSVEDGTANEKLFF
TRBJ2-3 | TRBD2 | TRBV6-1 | CASSAPPGTSSTDTQYF
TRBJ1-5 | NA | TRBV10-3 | CAISAGEYQPQHF
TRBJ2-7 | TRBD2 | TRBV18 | CASSQRLAGGQDEQYF
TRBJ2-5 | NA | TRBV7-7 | CASSADRQETQYF
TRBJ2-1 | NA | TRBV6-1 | CASSESLWGSYNEQFF
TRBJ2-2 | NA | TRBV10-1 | CASTNTGTGELFF
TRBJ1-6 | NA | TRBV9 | CASSPSVGQDSPLHF
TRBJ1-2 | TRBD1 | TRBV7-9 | CASSPRTGSNYGYTF
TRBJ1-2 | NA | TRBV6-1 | CASERNNGYTF
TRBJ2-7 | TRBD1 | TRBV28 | CASSLRGLGYEQYF
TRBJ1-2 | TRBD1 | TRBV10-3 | CAISPGQGYTF
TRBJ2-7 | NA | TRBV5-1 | CASSLGTVFNPDEQYF
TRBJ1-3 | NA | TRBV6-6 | CASSYSRGSGNTIYF
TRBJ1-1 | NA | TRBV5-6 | CASSPDTGSENTEAFF
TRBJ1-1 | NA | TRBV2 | CASSGNRQVGEAEAFF
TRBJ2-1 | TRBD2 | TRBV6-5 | CASSRGEGQFF
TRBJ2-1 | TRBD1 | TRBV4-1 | CASSRTGEGSSYNEQFF
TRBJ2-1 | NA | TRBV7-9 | CASSQPGTTSVEQFF